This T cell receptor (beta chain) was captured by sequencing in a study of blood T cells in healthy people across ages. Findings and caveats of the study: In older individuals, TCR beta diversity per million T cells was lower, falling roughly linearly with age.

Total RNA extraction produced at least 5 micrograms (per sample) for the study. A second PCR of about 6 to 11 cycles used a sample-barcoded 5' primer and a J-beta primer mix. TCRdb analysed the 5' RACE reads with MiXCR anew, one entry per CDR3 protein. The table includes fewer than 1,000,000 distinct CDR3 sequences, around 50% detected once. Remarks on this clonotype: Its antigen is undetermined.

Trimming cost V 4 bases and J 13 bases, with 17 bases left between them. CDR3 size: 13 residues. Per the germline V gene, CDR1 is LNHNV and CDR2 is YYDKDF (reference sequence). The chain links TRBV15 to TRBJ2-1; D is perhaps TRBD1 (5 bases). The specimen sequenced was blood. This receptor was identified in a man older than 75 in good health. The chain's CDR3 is CATSKGRAGYQFF. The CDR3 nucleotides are TGTGCCACCAGCAAGGGTCGGGCAGGGTATCAGTTCTTC.